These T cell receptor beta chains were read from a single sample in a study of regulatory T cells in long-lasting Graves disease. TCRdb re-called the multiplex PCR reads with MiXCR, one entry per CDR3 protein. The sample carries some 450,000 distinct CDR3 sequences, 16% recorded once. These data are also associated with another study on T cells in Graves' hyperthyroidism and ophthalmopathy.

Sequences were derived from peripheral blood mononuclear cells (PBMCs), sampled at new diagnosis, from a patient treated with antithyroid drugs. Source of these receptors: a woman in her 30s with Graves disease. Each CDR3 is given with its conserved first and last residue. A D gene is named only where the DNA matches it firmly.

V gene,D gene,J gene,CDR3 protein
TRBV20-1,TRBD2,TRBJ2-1,CSARGSSGSVYNEQFF
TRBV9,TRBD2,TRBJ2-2,CASSVDQRGPAGELFF
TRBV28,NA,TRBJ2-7,CASSSGSLSSGEQYF
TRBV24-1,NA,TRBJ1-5,CATASGSLDPQHF
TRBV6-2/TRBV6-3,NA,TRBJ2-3,CASSSLLGAGTDTQYF
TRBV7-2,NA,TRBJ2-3,CASSLGRGDTQYF
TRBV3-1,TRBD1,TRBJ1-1,CASSQLDRDSAEAFF
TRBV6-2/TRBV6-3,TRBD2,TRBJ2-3,CASAGGEATDTQYF
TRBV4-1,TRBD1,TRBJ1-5,CASSQDFRDRGYQPQHF
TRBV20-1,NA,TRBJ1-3,CSARFGGSSGNTIYF
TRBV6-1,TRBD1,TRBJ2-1,CASGAGDRGRDEQFF
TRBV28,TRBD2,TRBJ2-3,CASSLFVTSGSADTQYF
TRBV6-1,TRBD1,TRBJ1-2,CASQSRDRGYGYTF
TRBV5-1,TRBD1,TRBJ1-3,CASSLFGQGTSTGNTIYF
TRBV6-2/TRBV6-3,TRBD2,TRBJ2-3,CASRQHSGRTTDTQYF
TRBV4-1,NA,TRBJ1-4,CASSQTLGNDEKLFF
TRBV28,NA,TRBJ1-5,CASILGQGNQPQHF